Included here is one TCR beta chain sequence, with context. No antigen is known for it. No quality values exist for individual bases; no much larger clone is one base distant. Taken with the paper, the label for time point translates to: baseline before first vaccination. Samples from vaccinated people were obtained from the UK trials COV001 and COV002, which included a single-blind randomized controlled phase 2/3 trial of AZD1222 (ChAdOx1 nCoV-19) in healthy adults. For TCRbeta chain sequencing, PBMC samples were collected from trial participants at day 0 and at day 28 after the second dose. This sample was taken from a study of T cell responses to AZD1222 COVID-19 vaccine (dated by TCRdb to the early 2020s). A note on the overall study: AZD1222 recipients given second doses at about 4 weeks or at about 12 weeks were pooled, since spike-specific TCR depth and breadth were not found to differ between the two schedules. A total of approximately 240 trial participants underwent TCR sequencing, of whom some 200 had received two doses of AZD1222 and roughly 26 had received two doses of the MenACWY control vaccine. Trial participants were enrolled into age subgroups of 18-55, 56-69 and 70-plus years, which contained 148, 28 and 57 TCR-sequenced participants, respectively. What the study reported, not specific to this receptor: Because no day 14 peak-response samples were available, repertoires were characterized only after the peak T cell response. Participants were mostly white British, with more females than males. The authors suggested clonal diversity may have been underestimated. Epitopes outside the regions mutated in the B.1.351 and B.1.1.7 variants were reportedly recognized by nearly half of the unique spike-specific TCRs. Conclusions about previously exposed vaccinees are limited, since just six AZD1222 recipients were seropositive for SARS-CoV-2 at baseline. After two AZD1222 doses, both the breadth and the depth of spike-specific TCRs were significantly higher than at day 0 and than in MenACWY recipients. CD4 TCRs associated with the vaccine covered the entire spike protein, and the dominant responses were in regions 160-218 and 743-854. In the small 56-69-year group, the increase in depth fell short of significance, most likely because of low power.

The germline V gene provides CDR1 KGHDR and CDR2 SFDVKD. For this chain, trimming is 5 bases at the V end and 5 bases at the J end, and the number of junction bases without a gene match is 8. The CDR3 runs 15 residues from the cysteine to the phenylalanine. The kept DNA is CDR3 alone, 45 bases in frame from the first base. The CDR3 regions of human TCRbeta chains were subjected to immunosequencing. In the paper's pipeline: TCRs in the repertoires were matched against a reference library of SARS-CoV-2-specific TCRs that had been generated with the MIRA antigen-specificity platform. Breadth was defined as the fraction of unique TCRs that were SARS-CoV-2-associated, and depth was defined as the fraction of total T cells that were SARS-CoV-2-associated. Using the MIRA data, every spike-specific TCR was mapped to the spike region that the TCR reacted to and assigned to either a CD4 or a CD8 class. Log10-transformed breadth and depth values were compared by one-way ANOVA with Sidak's multiple comparisons tests. TCRdb provides this immuneACCESS table in a form limited to in-frame rearrangements. Some clones are lacking; in checked studies, under half of them reflect an unresolved V gene, and why the rest are absent is not known. The V and J calls and the clone size are those of that table, but D and trimming were determined from the DNA. This sample holds some 96,000 clones; roughly 84% were observed only once. Less than 3.5% of the sample is in the top ten clones.

The receptor was derived from an adult in good health. The sequence links TRBV24-1 to TRBJ2-1; 7 central nucleotides agree with TRBD1. The sequencing here drew on peripheral blood, taken on day 0 of AZD1222 vaccination. CDR3 sequence: CATSAPTGPNNEQFF. The nucleotides are TGTGCCACCAGTGCCCCGACAGGGCCCAACAATGAGCAGTTCTTC.